This TCR beta chain was captured in a study of T cells in Graves' hyperthyroidism and ophthalmopathy. Study outcomes and limitations: The majority of expanded thyroid clonotypes above 0.001 also appeared in blood.

Germline trimming cut 5 bases from V and 5 bases from J; bases unmatched to any gene: 6. CDR1 is MNHEY, CDR2 SMNVEV, per germline (reference sequence). The length of the CDR3 is 15 residues. There were TCR beta CDR3 regions amplified from RNA transcripts. HTBI primers drove first-round RT-PCR of the TCR CDR3. TCRdb ran MiXCR on the multiplex PCR reads and lists one entry per CDR3 protein. The sample consists of 600,000 to 750,000 distinct CDR3 sequences, 15% to 20% of them appearing once. Many counts were recorded for this clonotype. What it recognizes is unknown. The chain is built from TRBV27 and TRBJ2-2, with 9 bases fitting TRBD1. Sequenced sample: blood. The TCR was taken from a man between 50 and 59 years old with Graves' hyperthyroidism. The CDR3, as DNA: TGTGCCAGCAGTCTCGGGACAGGGATTACCGGGGAGCTGTTTTTT. This sequence encodes CASSLGTGITGELFF.